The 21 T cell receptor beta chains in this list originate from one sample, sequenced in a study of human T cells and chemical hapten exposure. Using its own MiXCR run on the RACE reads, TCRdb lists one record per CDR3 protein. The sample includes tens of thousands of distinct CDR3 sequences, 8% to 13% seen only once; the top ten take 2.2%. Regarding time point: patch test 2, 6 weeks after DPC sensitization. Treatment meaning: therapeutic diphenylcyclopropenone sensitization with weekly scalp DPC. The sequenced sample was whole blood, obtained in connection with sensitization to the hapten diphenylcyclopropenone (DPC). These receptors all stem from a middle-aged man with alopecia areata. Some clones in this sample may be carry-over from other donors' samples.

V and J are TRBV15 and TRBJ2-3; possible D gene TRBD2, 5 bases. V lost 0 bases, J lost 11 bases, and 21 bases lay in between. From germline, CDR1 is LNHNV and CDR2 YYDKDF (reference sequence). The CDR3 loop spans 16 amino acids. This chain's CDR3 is CATSRDLLANTDEQYF. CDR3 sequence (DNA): TGTGCCACCAGCAGAGATCTCCTAGCCAACACCGACGAGCAGTATTTT. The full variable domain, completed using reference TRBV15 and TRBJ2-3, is DAMVIQNPRYQVTQFGKPVTLSCSQTLNHNVMYWYQQKSSQAPKLLFHYYDKDFNNEADTPDNFQSRRPNTSFCFLDIRSPGLGDTAMYLCATSRDLLANTDEQYFGPGTRLTVL.

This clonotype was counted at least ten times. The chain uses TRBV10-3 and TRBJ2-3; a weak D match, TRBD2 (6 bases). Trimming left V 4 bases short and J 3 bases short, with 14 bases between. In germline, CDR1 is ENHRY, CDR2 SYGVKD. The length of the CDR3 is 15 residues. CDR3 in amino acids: CAISVGGRSTDTQYF. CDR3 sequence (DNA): TGTGCCATCAGTGTGGGAGGACGGTCGACAGATACGCAGTATTTT.

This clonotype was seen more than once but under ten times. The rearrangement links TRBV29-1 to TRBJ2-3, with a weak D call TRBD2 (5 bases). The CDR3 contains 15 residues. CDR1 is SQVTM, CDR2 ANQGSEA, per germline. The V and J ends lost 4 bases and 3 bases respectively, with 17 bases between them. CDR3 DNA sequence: TGCAGCGTTGTCTCCTTGGCGGACTTTACAGATACGCAGTATTTT. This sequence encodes CSVVSLADFTDTQYF.

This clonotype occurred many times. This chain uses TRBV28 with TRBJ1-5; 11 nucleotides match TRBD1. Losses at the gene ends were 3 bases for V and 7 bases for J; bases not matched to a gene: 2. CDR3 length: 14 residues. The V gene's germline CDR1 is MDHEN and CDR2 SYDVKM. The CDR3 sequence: CASSLGTGGQPQHF. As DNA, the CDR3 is TGTGCCAGCAGTTTGGGGACAGGGGGACAGCCCCAGCATTTT.

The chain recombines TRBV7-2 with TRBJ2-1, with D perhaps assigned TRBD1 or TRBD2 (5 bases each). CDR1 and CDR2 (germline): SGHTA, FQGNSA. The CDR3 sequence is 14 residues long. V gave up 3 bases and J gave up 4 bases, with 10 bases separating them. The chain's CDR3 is CASSFGTNYNEQFF. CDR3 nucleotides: TGTGCCAGCAGCTTCGGGACCAATTACAATGAGCAGTTCTTC. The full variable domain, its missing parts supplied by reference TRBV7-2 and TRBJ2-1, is GAGVSQSPSNKVTEKGKDVELRCDPISGHTALYWYRQSLGQGLEFLIYFQGNSAPDKSGLPSDRFSAERTGGSVSTLTIQRTQQEDSAVYLCASSFGTNYNEQFFGPGTRLTVL.

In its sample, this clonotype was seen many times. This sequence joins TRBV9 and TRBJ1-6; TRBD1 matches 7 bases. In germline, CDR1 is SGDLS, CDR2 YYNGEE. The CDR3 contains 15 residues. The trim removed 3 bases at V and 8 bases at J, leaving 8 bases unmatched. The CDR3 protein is CASSGTGHGDSPLHF. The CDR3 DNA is TGTGCCAGCAGCGGGACAGGCCACGGCGATTCACCCCTCCACTTT.

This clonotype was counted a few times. CDR3: CSASITGGGQTQYF. The CDR3 DNA reads TGCAGTGCTAGTATTACAGGGGGCGGGCAGACCCAGTACTTC. The chain uses TRBV20-1 and TRBJ2-5; TRBD1 aligns across 9 bases. CDR1 DFQATT and CDR2 SNEGSKA come from the germline V gene (reference sequence). The V segment lost 3 bases and the J segment 6 bases; nucleotides outside the gene matches: 8. The CDR3 sequence is 14 residues long.

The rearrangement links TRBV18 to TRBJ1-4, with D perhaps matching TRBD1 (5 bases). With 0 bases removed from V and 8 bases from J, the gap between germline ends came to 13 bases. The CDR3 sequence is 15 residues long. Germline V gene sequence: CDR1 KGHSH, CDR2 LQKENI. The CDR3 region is CASSPPTPAGEKLFF. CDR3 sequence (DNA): TGTGCCAGCTCACCACCTACTCCGGCAGGGGAAAAACTGTTTTTT.

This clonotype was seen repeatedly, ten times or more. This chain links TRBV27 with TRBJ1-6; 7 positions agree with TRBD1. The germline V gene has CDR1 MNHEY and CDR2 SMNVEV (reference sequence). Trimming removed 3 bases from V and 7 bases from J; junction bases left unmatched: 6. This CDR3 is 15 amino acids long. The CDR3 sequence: CASSFEGARNSPLHF. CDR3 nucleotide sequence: TGTGCCAGCAGTTTTGAGGGGGCTCGGAATTCACCCCTCCACTTT.

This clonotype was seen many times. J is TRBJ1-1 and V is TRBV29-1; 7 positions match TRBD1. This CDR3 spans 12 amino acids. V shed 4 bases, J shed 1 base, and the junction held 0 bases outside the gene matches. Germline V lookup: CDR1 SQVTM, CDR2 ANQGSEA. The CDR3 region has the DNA TGCAGCGTTGGGACAGGGAACACTGAAGCTTTCTTT. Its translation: CSVGTGNTEAFF.

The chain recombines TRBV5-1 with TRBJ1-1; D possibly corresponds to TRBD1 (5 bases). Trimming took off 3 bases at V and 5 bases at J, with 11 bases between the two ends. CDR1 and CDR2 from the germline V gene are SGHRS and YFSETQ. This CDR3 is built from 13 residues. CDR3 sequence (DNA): TGCGCCAGCAGCTCAGATGGGGGAACTGAAGCTTTCTTT. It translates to CASSSDGGTEAFF.

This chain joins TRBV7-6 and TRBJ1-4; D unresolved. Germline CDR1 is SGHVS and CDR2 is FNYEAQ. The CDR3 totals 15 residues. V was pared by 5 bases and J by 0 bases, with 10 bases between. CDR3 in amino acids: CASSEQAATNEKLFF. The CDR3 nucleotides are TGTGCCAGCAGCGAGCAGGCGGCAACTAATGAAAAACTGTTTTTT.

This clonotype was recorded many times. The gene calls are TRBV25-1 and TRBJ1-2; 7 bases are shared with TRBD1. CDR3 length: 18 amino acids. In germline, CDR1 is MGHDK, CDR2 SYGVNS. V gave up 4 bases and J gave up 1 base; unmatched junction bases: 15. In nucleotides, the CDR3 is TGTGCCAGCAGTGGACGGATTCTTGACAGGGCAAGTAACTATGGCTACACCTTC. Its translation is CASSGRILDRASNYGYTF.

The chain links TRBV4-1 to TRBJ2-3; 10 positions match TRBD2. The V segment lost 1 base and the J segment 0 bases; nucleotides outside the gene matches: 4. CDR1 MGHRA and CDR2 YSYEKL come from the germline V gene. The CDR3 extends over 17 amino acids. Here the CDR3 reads CASSQAWTSGSTDTQYF. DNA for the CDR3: TGCGCCAGCAGCCAAGCCTGGACTAGCGGAAGCACAGATACGCAGTATTTT.

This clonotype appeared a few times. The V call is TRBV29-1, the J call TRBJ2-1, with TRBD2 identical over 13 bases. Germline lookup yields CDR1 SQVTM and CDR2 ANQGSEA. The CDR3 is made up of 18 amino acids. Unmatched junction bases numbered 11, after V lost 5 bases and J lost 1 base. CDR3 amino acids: CSVPRLAGGRGSYNEQFF. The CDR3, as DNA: TGCAGCGTTCCCCGACTAGCGGGAGGAAGGGGGTCCTACAATGAGCAGTTCTTC.

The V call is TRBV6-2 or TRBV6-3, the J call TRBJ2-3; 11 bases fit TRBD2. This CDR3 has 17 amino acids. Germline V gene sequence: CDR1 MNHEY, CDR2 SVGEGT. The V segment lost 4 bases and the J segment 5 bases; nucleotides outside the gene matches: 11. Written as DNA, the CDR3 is TGTGCCAGCAGTTTCCAACTACTAGCGGGAGACAGAGATACGCAGTATTTT. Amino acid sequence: CASSFQLLAGDRDTQYF.

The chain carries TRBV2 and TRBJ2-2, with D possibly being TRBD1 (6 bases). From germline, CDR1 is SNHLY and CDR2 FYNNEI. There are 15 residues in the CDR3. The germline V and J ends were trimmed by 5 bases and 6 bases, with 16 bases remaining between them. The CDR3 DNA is TGTGCCAGCAGTCTTCCACCCCCAGGGGCCGGGGAGCTGTTTTTT. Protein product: CASSLPPPGAGELFF. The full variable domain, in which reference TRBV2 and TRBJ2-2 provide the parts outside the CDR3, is EPEVTQTPSHQVTQMGQEVILRCVPISNHLYFYWYRQILGQKVEFLVSFYNNEISEKSEIFDDQFSVERPDGSNFTLKIRSTKLEDSAMYFCASSLPPPGAGELFFGEGSRLTVL.

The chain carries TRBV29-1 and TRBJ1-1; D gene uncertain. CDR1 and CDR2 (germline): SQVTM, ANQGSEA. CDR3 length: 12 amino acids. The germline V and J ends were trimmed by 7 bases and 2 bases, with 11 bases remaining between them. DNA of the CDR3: TGCAGCGCCAGCCATGGAAACACTGAAGCTTTCTTT. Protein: CSASHGNTEAFF.

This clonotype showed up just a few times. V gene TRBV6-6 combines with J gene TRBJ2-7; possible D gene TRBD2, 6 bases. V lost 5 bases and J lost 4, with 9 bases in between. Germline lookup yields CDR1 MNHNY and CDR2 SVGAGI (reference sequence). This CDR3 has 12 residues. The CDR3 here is CASSSAGYEQYV. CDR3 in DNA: TGTGCCAGCAGTAGCGCGGGGTACGAGCAGTACGTC.

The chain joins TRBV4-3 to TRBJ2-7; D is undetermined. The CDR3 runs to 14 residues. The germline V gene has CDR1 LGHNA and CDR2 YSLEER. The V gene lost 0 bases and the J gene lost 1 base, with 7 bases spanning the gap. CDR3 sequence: CASSQDRPSYEQYV. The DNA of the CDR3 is TGCGCCAGCAGCCAAGATCGGCCGTCCTACGAGCAGTACGTC.

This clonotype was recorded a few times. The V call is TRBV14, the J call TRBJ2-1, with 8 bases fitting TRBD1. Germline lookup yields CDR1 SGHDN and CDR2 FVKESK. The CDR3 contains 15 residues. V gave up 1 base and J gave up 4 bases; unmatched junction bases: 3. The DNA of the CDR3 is TGTGCCAGCAGCCAAGGGACAGGGCGTTACAATGAGCAGTTCTTC. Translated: CASSQGTGRYNEQFF.